Shown below are 5 T cell receptor beta chains from a single sample sequenced in a study of blood T cell repertoires in COVID-19. Sequencing used immunoSEQ multiplex PCR; TCRdb keeps in-frame clones, though not all of them. The repertoire holds 350,000 to 450,000 clones, with 80% to 90% as singletons. Sequenced material: PBMCs or T cells enriched from blood (not recorded which). These receptors were obtained from a man in his thirties or forties who had recovered from COVID-19.

The V gene is TRBV10-3, the J gene TRBJ1-2; no clear D. The CDR3 has 12 amino acids. In germline, CDR1 is ENHRY, CDR2 SYGVKD. V was shortened by 4 bases and J by 3 bases, with 6 bases between the two germline ends. The CDR3 loop is CAISGTDYGYTF. CDR3 DNA: TGTGCCATCAGTGGCACGGACTATGGCTACACCTTC.

This clone was seen once. The genes are TRBV7-2 and TRBJ2-3, with D unclear. V lost 7 bases, J lost 4 bases, and 9 bases lay in between. Germline-derived CDR1 and CDR2 are SGHTA and FQGNSA. The CDR3 covers 12 residues. The CDR3 reads CASTTYSDTQYF. The CDR3 DNA is TGTGCCAGCACCACTTATTCAGATACGCAGTATTTT.

V and J are TRBV28 and TRBJ1-1, with TRBD1 matching 7 bases. The junction had 8 bases not matched to a gene; V was cut back by 4 bases and J by 6 bases. Germline CDR1 and CDR2: MDHEN and SYDVKM. The CDR3 runs to 14 residues. CDR3 in amino acids: CASSSGRQGAEAFF. Here the CDR3 DNA reads TGTGCCAGCAGTTCGGGGAGACAGGGAGCTGAAGCTTTCTTT.

This chain links TRBV6-5 with TRBJ2-3; 11 nucleotides agree with TRBD2. Per the germline V gene, CDR1 is MNHEY and CDR2 is SVGAGI. The CDR3 is made up of 15 amino acids. Losses at the gene ends were 6 bases for V and 2 bases for J; bases not matched to a gene: 4. In nucleotides, the CDR3 is TGTGCCAGCAGGTCACTAGCGGGGGTCACAGATACGCAGTATTTT. Amino acid sequence: CASRSLAGVTDTQYF.

This clone was seen just once. V gene TRBV5-4 combines with J gene TRBJ2-7, with D possibly TRBD1 on 6 matching bases. V lost 4 bases, J lost 2 bases, and 22 bases lay in between. Germline V CDR1 and CDR2: SGHNT, YYREEE (reference sequence). The CDR3 sequence is 17 residues long. CDR3 coding DNA: TGTGCCAGCAGCGTAAAATCGGGACAAGGCGGCCCCTACGAGCAGTACTTC. Amino acids: CASSVKSGQGGPYEQYF.